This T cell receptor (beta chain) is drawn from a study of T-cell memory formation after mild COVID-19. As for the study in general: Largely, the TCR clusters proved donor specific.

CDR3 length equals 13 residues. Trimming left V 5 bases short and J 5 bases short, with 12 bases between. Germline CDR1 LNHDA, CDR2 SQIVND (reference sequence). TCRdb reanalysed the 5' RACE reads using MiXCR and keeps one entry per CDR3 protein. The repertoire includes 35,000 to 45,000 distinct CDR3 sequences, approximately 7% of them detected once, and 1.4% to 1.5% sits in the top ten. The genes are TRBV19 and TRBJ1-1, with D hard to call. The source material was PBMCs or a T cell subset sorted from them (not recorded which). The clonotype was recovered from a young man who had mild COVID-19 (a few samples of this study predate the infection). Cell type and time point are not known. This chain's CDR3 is CASSVQGITEAFF. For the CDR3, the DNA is TGTGCCAGTAGTGTTCAAGGGATAACTGAAGCTTTCTTT.